A single sample gave rise to the 14 T cell receptor beta chains below, sequenced in a study of T cell responses to AZD1222 COVID-19 vaccine. TCRdb keeps only in-frame clones here, not all; method: immunoSEQ multiplex PCR. The repertoire includes 180,000 or so clones, 85% to 90% of them detected once, and approximately 26% sits in the top ten. Sequences were derived from peripheral blood, sampled 28 days after the second AZD1222 dose. All receptors come from an adult who received the AZD1222 COVID-19 vaccine.

This sequence joins TRBV30 and TRBJ2-5, with TRBD2 identical over 10 bases. The J segment lost 5 bases and the V segment lost 5 bases, leaving 14 bases of the junction unmatched. Germline lookup yields CDR1 GTSNPN and CDR2 SVGIG (reference sequence). This CDR3 is built from 16 residues. CDR3 in amino acids: CAWSGLAALGGETQYF. Written as DNA, the CDR3 is TGTGCCTGGTCCGGACTAGCGGCCCTGGGGGGTGAGACCCAGTACTTC.

V gene TRBV7-2 combines with J gene TRBJ1-6; no definite D call. This CDR3 contains 15 residues. The germline V gene has CDR1 SGHTA and CDR2 FQGNSA. Trimming took 5 bases from V and 0 from J, leaving 8 bases between them. CDR3 in DNA: TGTGCCAGCAGCCCCCGGAGCTCCTATAATTCACCCCTCCACTTT. Protein product: CASSPRSSYNSPLHF. The full variable domain, with the rest looked up from reference TRBV7-2 and TRBJ1-6, is GAGVSQSPSNKVTEKGKDVELRCDPISGHTALYWYRQSLGQGLEFLIYFQGNSAPDKSGLPSDRFSAERTGGSVSTLTIQRTQQEDSAVYLCASSPRSSYNSPLHFGNGTRLTVT.

This chain uses TRBV9 with TRBJ2-2, with 9 bases lining up with TRBD2. The CDR3 covers 17 residues. Trimming at V came to 0 bases and at J to 4 bases, leaving 7 bases not matched to a gene. Germline CDR1 SGDLS, CDR2 YYNGEE. CDR3 loop: CASSVGFRAGGTGELFF. CDR3 nucleotide sequence: TGTGCCAGCAGCGTAGGGTTTCGAGCGGGGGGCACCGGGGAGCTGTTTTTT.

This sequence joins TRBV6-5 and TRBJ2-1; D possibly corresponds to TRBD2 (5 bases). The CDR3 loop spans 13 amino acids. The germline gives CDR1 MNHEY, CDR2 SVGAGI. Trimming stripped 0 bases from V and 7 bases from J, with 7 bases between. This CDR3 is CASSYSPGNEQFF. The CDR3 region has the DNA TGTGCCAGCAGTTACTCGCCGGGAAATGAGCAGTTCTTC.

The rearrangement links TRBV5-6 to TRBJ1-4, with 7 positions matching TRBD1. V was clipped by 2 bases and J by 7 bases; unmatched bases: 5. The CDR3 spans 14 residues. Germline CDR1 is SGHDT and CDR2 is YYEEEE. This CDR3 reads CASSFRQGGEKLFF. The CDR3 coding sequence is TGTGCCAGCAGCTTTCGACAGGGTGGTGAAAAACTGTTTTTT.

The J gene is TRBJ2-1, the V gene TRBV4-2; tentative D call: TRBD2 (5 bases). Germline assignment: CDR1 LGHNA and CDR2 YNFKEQ. V shed 5 bases and J shed 9 bases, with 17 bases lying between them. The CDR3 is made up of 14 amino acids. The chain's CDR3 is CASSSTSNEGEQFF. The CDR3 nucleotides are TGTGCCAGCAGCTCGACTTCCAACGAGGGTGAGCAGTTCTTC.

This clone was seen only a few times. The rearrangement uses TRBV29-1 and TRBJ1-2; no clear D. This CDR3 is 12 amino acids long. V lost 7 bases, J lost 8 bases, and 17 bases lay in between. Germline loops: CDR1 SQVTM, CDR2 ANQGSEA. The CDR3 DNA is TGCAGCGCATCGGACGGCCCCAGCGGCTACACCTTC. Its translation: CSASDGPSGYTF.

The chain uses TRBV5-6 and TRBJ2-7, with TRBD1 identical over 11 bases. The CDR3 totals 18 residues. V was clipped by 0 bases and J by 0 bases; unmatched bases: 8. Looked up from germline, CDR1 is SGHDT and CDR2 is YYEEEE. CDR3 in DNA: TGTGCCAGCAGCTTGGACCCTCGCGGGACAGGGGGCTCCTACGAGCAGTACTTC. Encoded protein: CASSLDPRGTGGSYEQYF.

DNA of the CDR3: TGCGCCAGCAGGAACGCCGTAGGCCAGGGGAATGGCTACACCTTC. Its translation: CASRNAVGQGNGYTF. The chain employs TRBV4-3 and TRBJ1-2; D possibly corresponds to TRBD1 (6 bases). Germline V gives CDR1 LGHNA, CDR2 YSLEER. The CDR3 consists of 15 residues. V lost 6 bases and J lost 6, with 20 bases in between.

The rearrangement links TRBV7-2 to TRBJ1-3; 9 nucleotides align to TRBD1. The CDR3 sequence is 17 residues long. The J segment lost 8 bases and the V segment lost 1 base, leaving 12 bases of the junction unmatched. Germline V lookup: CDR1 SGHTA, CDR2 FQGNSA. The CDR3 nucleotides are TGTGCCAGCAGCTTAGTTGGCCCCGGGACAGGGAGTTACACCATATATTTT. It is translated as CASSLVGPGTGSYTIYF.

V is TRBV4-3 and J is TRBJ2-2; D unresolved. CDR1 and CDR2 (germline): LGHNA, YSLEER. V dropped 3 bases and J dropped 5 bases, with 10 bases sitting between them. CDR3 length: 14 amino acids. The CDR3: CASSHTVSTGELFF. The CDR3 nucleotides read TGCGCCAGCAGCCACACAGTCAGTACCGGGGAGCTGTTTTTT.

V is TRBV7-9 and J is TRBJ2-5; 10 positions agree with TRBD2. After removal of 6 bases from V and 3 bases from J, the junction contained 10 bases not matched to a gene. The germline gives CDR1 SEHNR, CDR2 FQNEAQ (reference sequence). There are 16 residues in the CDR3. The chain's CDR3 is CASRPPILAGKETQYF. DNA of the CDR3: TGTGCCAGCAGGCCTCCTATACTAGCGGGAAAAGAGACCCAGTACTTC.

V and J are TRBV28 and TRBJ1-1; possible D gene TRBD1, 5 bases. Between the trimmed V and J ends, which lost 3 bases and 8 bases, there was a span of 13 bases. CDR3 length: 13 residues. CDR1 MDHEN and CDR2 SYDVKM come from the germline V gene. The CDR3 sequence is CASSFSGQREAFF. CDR3 DNA: TGTGCCAGCAGTTTTTCGGGGCAGCGGGAAGCTTTCTTT.

The gene calls are TRBV19 and TRBJ2-1; no reliable D call. Deletions cut 5 bases from V and 3 bases from J, with 17 bases between. Germline loops: CDR1 LNHDA, CDR2 SQIVND (reference sequence). This CDR3 region has 16 residues. CDR3: CASSFIGYSDYNEQFF. The CDR3 DNA reads as TGTGCCAGTAGTTTTATAGGGTACTCGGACTACAATGAGCAGTTCTTC.